The 9 T cell receptor beta chains below come from one sample, sequenced in a study of Graves' ophthalmopathy and Graves' hyperthyroidism (dated by TCRdb to 2016 to 2019). The reads were generated on an Illumina HiSeq 2000. For repertoire sequencing, TCR beta CDR3 regions were amplified from RNA transcripts. The first round was an RT-PCR using HTBI primers with the Qiagen OneStep RT-PCR kit, and this first round was followed by a second-round multiplex PCR, then size selection and purification. The public reads were reprocessed in TCRdb via fastp at Q25 and MiXCR, keeping in-frame beta chains. Identical CDR3 protein sequences are pooled into one entry, listed with their most common genes and DNA. Recorded for this sample are 260,000 or so distinct CDR3 sequences; 45% of them occurred a single time. The leading ten clones occupy approximately 51% of the sample. Sequenced input: peripheral blood. The receptors were gathered from an adult man with Graves' ophthalmopathy.

The chain couples TRBV12-3 or TRBV12-4 to TRBJ2-5, with TRBD1 as a possible D gene (5 bases). CDR3 size: 13 residues. V lost 6 bases, J lost 1 base, and 9 bases lay in between. CDR3 DNA: TGTGCCAGCAGCATACAGGCCCAAGAGACCCAGTACTTC. Amino acid sequence: CASSIQAQETQYF.

This chain links TRBV12-3 or TRBV12-4 with TRBJ1-1, with D unresolved. V shed 5 bases and J shed 7 bases, with 5 bases lying between them. The CDR3 runs to 10 residues. The chain's CDR3 is CASSNGEAFF. CDR3 nucleotide sequence: TGTGCCAGCAGTAACGGTGAAGCTTTCTTT.

This clonotype showed up many times. The rearrangement links TRBV20-1 to TRBJ2-5; no firm D call. This CDR3 has 12 amino acids. Trimming removed 6 bases at V and 5 bases at J, with 13 bases between. Germline lookup yields CDR1 DFQATT and CDR2 SNEGSKA (reference sequence). The CDR3 loop reads CSADGGGETQYF. The CDR3 bases are TGCAGTGCCGATGGTGGTGGGGAGACCCAGTACTTC.

This sequence joins TRBV11-2 and TRBJ1-5; 8 nucleotides match TRBD1. CDR1 is SGHAT, CDR2 FQNNGV, per germline. This CDR3 comprises 15 residues. Unmatched junction bases numbered 2, after V lost 2 bases and J lost 2 bases. CDR3 protein: CASSLTGQGNQPQHF. The CDR3 region has the DNA TGTGCCAGCAGCTTAACGGGACAGGGCAATCAGCCCCAGCATTTT.

The gene calls are TRBV29-1 and TRBJ2-7; D possibly corresponds to TRBD1 (6 bases). Germline V lookup: CDR1 SQVTM, CDR2 ANQGSEA. V was pared by 0 bases and J by 3 bases, with 18 bases between. This CDR3 is 16 amino acids long. Here the CDR3 reads CSVEDMGQGNFYEQYF. For the CDR3, the DNA is TGCAGCGTTGAAGATATGGGCCAGGGGAATTTCTACGAGCAGTACTTC.

This sequence joins TRBV12-3 or TRBV12-4 and TRBJ2-7; possibly TRBD1 for D (6 bases). There are 13 residues in the CDR3. V lost 0 bases and J 8 bases, leaving 11 bases between the germline ends. The CDR3 sequence: CASSLALRDKQYF. The DNA for the CDR3 is TGTGCCAGCAGTTTAGCGCTAAGGGACAAGCAGTACTTC.

This clonotype was observed a few times. This sequence joins TRBV20-1 and TRBJ2-7; 11 bases are shared with TRBD1. Looked up from germline, CDR1 is DFQATT and CDR2 is SNEGSKA (reference sequence). V shed 4 bases, J shed 7 bases, and the junction held 6 bases outside the gene matches. This CDR3 comprises 13 residues. CDR3 DNA sequence: TGCAGTGCTATTGGACAGGGGGCAGATGAGCAGTACTTC. This gives the protein CSAIGQGADEQYF.

The V gene is TRBV3-1, the J gene TRBJ1-1; a weak D match, TRBD1 (5 bases). CDR3 length: 13 residues. The V and J ends lost 8 bases and 5 bases respectively, with 15 bases between them. CDR1 is LGHDT, CDR2 YNNKEL, per germline (reference sequence). In nucleotides, the CDR3 is TGTGCCAGCGGGACGTATAAGGGAACTGAAGCTTTCTTT. Translation gives CASGTYKGTEAFF.

The V call is TRBV12-3 or TRBV12-4, the J call TRBJ1-5; no clear D gene. The V end was cut by 6 bases, the J end by 4 bases, with 10 bases between. The CDR3 runs 13 residues. For the CDR3, the DNA is TGTGCCAGCAGCAAGGACGCGAATCAGCCCCAGCATTTT. This gives the protein CASSKDANQPQHF.